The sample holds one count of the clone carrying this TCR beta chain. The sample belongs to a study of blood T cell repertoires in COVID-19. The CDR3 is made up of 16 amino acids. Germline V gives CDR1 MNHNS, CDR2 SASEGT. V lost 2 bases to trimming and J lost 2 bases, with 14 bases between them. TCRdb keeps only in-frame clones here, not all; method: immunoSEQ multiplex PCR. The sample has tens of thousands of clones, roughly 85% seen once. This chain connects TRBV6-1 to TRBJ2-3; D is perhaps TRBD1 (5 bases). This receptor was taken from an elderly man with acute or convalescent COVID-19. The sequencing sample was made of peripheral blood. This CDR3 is CASSESAGPITDTQYF. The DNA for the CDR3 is TGTGCCAGCAGTGAAAGCGCAGGGCCTATCACAGATACGCAGTATTTT.